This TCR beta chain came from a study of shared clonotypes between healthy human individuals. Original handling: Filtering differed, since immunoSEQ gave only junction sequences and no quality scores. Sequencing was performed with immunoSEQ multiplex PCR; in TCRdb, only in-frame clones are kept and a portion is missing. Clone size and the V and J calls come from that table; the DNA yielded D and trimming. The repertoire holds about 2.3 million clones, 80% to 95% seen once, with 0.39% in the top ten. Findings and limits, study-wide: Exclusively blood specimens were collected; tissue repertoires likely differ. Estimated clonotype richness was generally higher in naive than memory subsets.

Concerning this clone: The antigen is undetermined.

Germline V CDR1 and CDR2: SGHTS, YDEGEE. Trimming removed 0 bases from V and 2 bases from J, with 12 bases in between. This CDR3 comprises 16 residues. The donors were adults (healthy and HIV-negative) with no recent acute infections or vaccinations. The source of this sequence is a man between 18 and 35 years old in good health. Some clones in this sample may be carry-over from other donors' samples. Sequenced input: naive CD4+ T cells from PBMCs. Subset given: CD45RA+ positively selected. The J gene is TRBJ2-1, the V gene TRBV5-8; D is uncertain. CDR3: CASSLGLRRAYNEQFF. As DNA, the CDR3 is TGTGCCAGCAGCTTGGGTTTGAGAAGGGCCTACAATGAGCAGTTCTTC.